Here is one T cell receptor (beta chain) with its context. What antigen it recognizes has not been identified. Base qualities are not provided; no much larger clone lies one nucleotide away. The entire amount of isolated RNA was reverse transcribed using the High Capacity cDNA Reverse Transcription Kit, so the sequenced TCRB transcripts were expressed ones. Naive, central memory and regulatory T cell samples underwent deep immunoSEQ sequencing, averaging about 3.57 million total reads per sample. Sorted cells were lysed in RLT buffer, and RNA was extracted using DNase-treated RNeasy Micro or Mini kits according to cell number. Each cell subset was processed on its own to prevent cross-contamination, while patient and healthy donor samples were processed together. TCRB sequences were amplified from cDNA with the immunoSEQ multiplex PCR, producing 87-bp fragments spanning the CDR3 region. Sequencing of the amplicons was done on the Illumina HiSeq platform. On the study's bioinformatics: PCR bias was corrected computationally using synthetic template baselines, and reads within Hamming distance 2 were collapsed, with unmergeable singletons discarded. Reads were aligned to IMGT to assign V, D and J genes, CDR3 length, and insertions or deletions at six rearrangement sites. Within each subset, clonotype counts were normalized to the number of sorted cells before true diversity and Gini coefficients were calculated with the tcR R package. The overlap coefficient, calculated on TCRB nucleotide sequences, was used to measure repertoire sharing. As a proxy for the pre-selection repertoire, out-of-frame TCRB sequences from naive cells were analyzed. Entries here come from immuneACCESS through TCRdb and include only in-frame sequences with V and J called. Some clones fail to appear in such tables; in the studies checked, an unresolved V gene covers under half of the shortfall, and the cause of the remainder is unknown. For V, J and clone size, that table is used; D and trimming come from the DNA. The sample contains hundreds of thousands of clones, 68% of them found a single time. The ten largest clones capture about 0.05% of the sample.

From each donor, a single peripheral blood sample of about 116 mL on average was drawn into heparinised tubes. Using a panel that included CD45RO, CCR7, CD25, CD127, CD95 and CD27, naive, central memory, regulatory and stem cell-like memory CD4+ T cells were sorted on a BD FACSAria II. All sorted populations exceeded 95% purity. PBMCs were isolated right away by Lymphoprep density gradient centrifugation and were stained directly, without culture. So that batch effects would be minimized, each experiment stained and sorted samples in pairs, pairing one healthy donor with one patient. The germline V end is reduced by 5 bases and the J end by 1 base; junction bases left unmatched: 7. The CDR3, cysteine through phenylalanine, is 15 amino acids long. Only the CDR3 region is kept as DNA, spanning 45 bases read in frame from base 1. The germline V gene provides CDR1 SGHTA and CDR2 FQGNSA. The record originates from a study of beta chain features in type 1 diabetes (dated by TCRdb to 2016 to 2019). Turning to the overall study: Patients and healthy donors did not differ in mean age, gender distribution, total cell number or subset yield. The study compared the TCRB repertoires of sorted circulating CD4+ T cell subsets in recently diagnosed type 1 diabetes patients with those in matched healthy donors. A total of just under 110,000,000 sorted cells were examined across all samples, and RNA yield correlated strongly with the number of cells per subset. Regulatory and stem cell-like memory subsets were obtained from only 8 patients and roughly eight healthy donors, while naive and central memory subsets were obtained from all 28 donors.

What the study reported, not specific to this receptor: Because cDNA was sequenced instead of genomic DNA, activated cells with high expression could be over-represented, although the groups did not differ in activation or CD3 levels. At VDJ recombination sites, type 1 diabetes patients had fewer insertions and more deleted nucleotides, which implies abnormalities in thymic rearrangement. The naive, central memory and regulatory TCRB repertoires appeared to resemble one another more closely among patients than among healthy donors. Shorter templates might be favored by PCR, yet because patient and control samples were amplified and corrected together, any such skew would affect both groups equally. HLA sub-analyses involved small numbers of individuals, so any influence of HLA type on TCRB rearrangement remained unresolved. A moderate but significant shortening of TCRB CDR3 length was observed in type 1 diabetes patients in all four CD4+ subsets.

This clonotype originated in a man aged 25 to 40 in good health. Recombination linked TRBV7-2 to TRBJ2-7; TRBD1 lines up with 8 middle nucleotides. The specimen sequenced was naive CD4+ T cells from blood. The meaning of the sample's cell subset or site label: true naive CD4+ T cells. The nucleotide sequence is TGTGCCAGCAGCCTAACCGGGACAGGATCCTACGAGCAGTACTTC. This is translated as CASSLTGTGSYEQYF.